These 3 T cell receptor beta chains were sequenced from one sample in a study of patients and donors after allogeneic stem cell transplantation (dated by TCRdb to about 2020). The library was obtained by RT-PCR. TCRdb shows the sequencer as NextSeq 550. Clones were called with MiXCR by TCRdb after fastp trimmed the public reads at Q25, and only in-frame beta chains were retained. Duplicate CDR3 protein sequences are folded into a single record with the most common DNA and genes. Within this sample are 150,000 to 250,000 distinct CDR3 sequences, with about 40% of them counted one time only. The top ten clones comprise 33% of the sample. Specimen: blood, either unsorted or a sorted T cell fraction (not recorded which). Every receptor here comes from a human donor who was either an allogeneic HSCT recipient or a stem cell or donor lymphocyte infusion donor (not recorded which). It is not recorded whose cells these are; they may come from a transplant donor.

A few counts support this clonotype. This chain links TRBV20-1 with TRBJ1-1; maybe TRBD1 (5 bases). Germline CDR1 is DFQATT and CDR2 is SNEGSKA (reference sequence). CDR3 length: 14 residues. The V end was cut by 0 bases, the J end by 1 base, with 9 bases between. Here the CDR3 DNA reads TGCAGTGCTAGAGATTGGGGGGGGAACACTGAAGCTTTCTTT. It is translated as CSARDWGGNTEAFF.

This clonotype was picked up a small number of times. V usage is TRBV25-1 and J usage is TRBJ1-1, with D possibly TRBD1 on 6 matching bases. V lost 4 bases to trimming and J lost 1 base, with 13 bases between them. In germline, CDR1 is MGHDK, CDR2 SYGVNS. The CDR3 covers 15 residues. CDR3 amino acids: CASSAHPRGNTEAFF. CDR3 DNA: TGTGCCAGCAGTGCCCATCCCAGGGGGAACACTGAAGCTTTCTTT. Filled out from reference TRBV25-1 and TRBJ1-1, the complete variable domain reads EADIYQTPRYLVIGTGKKITLECSQTMGHDKMYWYQQDPGMELHLIHYSYGVNSTEKGDLSSESTVSRIRTEHFPLTLESARPSHTSQYLCASSAHPRGNTEAFFGQGTRLTVV.

The gene calls are TRBV20-1 and TRBJ1-2; a weak D match, TRBD1 (5 bases). Germline CDR1 is DFQATT and CDR2 is SNEGSKA (reference sequence). CDR3 size: 15 residues. The V and J ends lost 0 bases and 6 bases respectively, with 17 bases between them. The CDR3 DNA reads as TGCAGTGCTAGAGATGGGGGAAGGTTCGCAGATGGCTACACCTTC. Translating gives CSARDGGRFADGYTF.